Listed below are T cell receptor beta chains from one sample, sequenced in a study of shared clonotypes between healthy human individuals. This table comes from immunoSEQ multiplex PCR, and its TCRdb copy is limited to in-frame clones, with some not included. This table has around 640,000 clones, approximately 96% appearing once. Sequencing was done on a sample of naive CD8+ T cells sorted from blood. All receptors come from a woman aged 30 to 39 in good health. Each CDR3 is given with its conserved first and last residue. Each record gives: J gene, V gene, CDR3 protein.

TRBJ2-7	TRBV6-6	CASSYVPSAYEQYF
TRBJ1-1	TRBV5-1	CASSLASEREAFF
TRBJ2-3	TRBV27	CASSLSGRDTQYF
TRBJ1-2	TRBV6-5	CASSYLTGYGYTF
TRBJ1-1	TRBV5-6	CASSFFDTEAFF
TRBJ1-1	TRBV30	CAWSVGGLSTEAFF
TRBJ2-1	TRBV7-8	CASSSSSSGSSYNEQFF
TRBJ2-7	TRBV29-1	CSVVGEGVYEQYF
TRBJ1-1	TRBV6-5	CASSYTGEEAFF
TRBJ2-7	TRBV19	CASSAAGAYEQYF
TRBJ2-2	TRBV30	CAWSVSPPPGELFF
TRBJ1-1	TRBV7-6	CASSSLQGQLNTEAFF
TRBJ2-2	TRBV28	CASIRTDLTGELFF
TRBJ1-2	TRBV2	CASSAESYGYTF
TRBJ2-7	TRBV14	CASSRRTVQGVVHEQYF
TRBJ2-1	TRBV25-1	CASPGLSGEQFF
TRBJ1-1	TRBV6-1	CASGEGAGGLDEAFF
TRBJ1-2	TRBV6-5	CASSYSNLEGYTF
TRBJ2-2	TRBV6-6	CASSYKGATNTGELFF
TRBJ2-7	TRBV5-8	CASSFGTSGRTSYEQYF
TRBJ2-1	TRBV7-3	CASSLMAGTGYNEQFF
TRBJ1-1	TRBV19	CASSPRQQNTEAFF
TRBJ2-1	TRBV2	CASRAGSGGSYNEQFF
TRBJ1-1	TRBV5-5	CASSLDRGMNTEAFF
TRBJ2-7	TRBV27	CASSLRQANYEQYF
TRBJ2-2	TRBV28	CASSGTSSTGELFF
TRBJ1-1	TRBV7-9	CASGQTGFFSPRGTEAFF
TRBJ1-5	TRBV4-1	CASSHDPGDRDNQPQHF
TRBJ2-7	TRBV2	CASSEALVRNEQYF
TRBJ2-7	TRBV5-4	CASSPDGYEQYF
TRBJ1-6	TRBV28	CASSQGGISPLHF
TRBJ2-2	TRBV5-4	CASSLMGATGELFF
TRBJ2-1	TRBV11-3	CASSSPEGGTYNEQFF
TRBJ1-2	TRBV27	CASSSTGFGYTF
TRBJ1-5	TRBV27	CASSSEVGQPQHF
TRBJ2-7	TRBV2	CASSEEVTYEQYF
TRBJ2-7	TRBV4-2	CASSQVASGVHEQYF
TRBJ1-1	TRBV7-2	CASSLRGRGTEAFF
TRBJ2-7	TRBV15	CATSREYWTEFSHEQYF
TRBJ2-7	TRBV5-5	CASSLTGLGSGAYEQYF
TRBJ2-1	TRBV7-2	CASSALPPLAESGYEQFF
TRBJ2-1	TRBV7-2	CASSRYSLDGNEQFF
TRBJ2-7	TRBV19	CASSIRYLTPSNEQYF
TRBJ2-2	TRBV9	CASSVATSGRDGELFF
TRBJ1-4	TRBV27	CASRSLGPVGEKLFF
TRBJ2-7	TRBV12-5	CASGLGITSEQYF
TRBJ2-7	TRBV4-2	CASSQTLAGGSYEQYF
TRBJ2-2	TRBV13	CASAPGRSTGELFF
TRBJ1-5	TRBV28	CASSFGQPQHF
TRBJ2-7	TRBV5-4	CASSWGTSVSYEQYF
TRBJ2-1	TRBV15	CATSREGGTDEQFF
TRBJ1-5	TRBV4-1	CASSQDLGRGHQPQHF
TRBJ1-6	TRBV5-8	CASNLLPLHF
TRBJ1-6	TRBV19	CASSASGHLDSPLHF
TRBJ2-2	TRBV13	CASSYIGGGTGELFF